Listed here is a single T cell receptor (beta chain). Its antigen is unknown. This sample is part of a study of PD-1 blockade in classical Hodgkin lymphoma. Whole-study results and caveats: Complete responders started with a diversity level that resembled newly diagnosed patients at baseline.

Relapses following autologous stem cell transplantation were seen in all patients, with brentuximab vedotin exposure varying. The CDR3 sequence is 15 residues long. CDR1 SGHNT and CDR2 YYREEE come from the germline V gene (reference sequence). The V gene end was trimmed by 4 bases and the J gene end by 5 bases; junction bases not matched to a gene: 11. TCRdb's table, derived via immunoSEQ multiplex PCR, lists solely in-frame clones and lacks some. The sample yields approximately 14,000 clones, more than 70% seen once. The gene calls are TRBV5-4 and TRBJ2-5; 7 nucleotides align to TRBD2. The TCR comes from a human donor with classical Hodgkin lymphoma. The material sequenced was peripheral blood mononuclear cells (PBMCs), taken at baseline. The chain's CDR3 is CASSLASGIGETQYF. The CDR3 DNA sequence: TGTGCCAGCAGCCTCGCGAGCGGGATTGGGGAGACCCAGTACTTC. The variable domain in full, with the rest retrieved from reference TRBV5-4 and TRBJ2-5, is ETGVTQSPTHLIKTRGQQVTLRCSSQSGHNTVSWYQQALGQGPQFIFQYYREEENGRGNFPPRFSGLQFPNYSSELNVNALELDDSALYLCASSLASGIGETQYFGPGTRLLVL.